The 4 T cell receptor beta chains given below trace back to one sample, sequenced in a study of PD-1 blockade in classical Hodgkin lymphoma. Time point indicated: cycle 4 day 1 (C4D1), after 5 to 7 weeks of nivolumab. Every patient experienced relapse after autologous stem cell transplantation, and brentuximab vedotin exposure varied. Magnetic depletion of non-target cells from thawed PBMCs yielded purified CD8+ T cells. The protocol was immunoSEQ multiplex PCR, while the TCRdb copy is restricted to in-frame clones and leaves out a portion. The sample records approximately 10,000 clones, 70% to 90% being singletons. The material was CD8+ T cells from blood, obtained before the fourth cycle of nivolumab. Receptors originate from a human donor with classical Hodgkin lymphoma. The donor label of this sample is uncertain.

This chain uses TRBV7-9 with TRBJ2-5, with 11 bases fitting TRBD2. This CDR3 has 16 amino acids. The V and J ends lost 1 base and 1 base, in that order; junction bases with no gene match: 2. Germline V CDR1 and CDR2: SEHNR, FQNEAQ (reference sequence). CDR3 region: CASSLGLAGPQETQYF. CDR3 sequence (DNA): TGTGCCAGCAGCTTAGGACTAGCGGGGCCCCAAGAGACCCAGTACTTC.

The V call is TRBV11-2, the J call TRBJ1-1, with D uncertain. There are 14 residues in the CDR3. With 8 bases removed from V and 6 bases from J, the gap between germline ends came to 19 bases. Germline CDR1 SGHAT, CDR2 FQNNGV. CDR3 coding DNA: TGTGCCAGCTCTCTCGTAAGGCGAGACCCTGAAGCTTTCTTT. Amino acids: CASSLVRRDPEAFF.

The genes are TRBV29-1 and TRBJ2-7, with a tentative D call TRBD1 (6 bases). Trimming pared 3 bases from V and 0 bases from J, leaving 12 bases between. The CDR3 totals 14 residues. Germline V lookup: CDR1 SQVTM, CDR2 ANQGSEA. CDR3: CSVEGRDTSYEQYF. CDR3 DNA: TGCAGCGTTGAGGGTAGGGACACCTCCTACGAGCAGTACTTC.

This chain joins TRBV4-3 and TRBJ1-4; 7 positions match TRBD1. The CDR3 has 12 residues. The germline gives CDR1 LGHNA, CDR2 YSLEER. V trimming: 3 bases; J trimming: 12 bases; junction bases outside the gene matches: 4. The CDR3 nucleotides read TGCGCCAGCAGCCACCCTACAGGGGAACTGTTTTTT. As protein: CASSHPTGELFF.